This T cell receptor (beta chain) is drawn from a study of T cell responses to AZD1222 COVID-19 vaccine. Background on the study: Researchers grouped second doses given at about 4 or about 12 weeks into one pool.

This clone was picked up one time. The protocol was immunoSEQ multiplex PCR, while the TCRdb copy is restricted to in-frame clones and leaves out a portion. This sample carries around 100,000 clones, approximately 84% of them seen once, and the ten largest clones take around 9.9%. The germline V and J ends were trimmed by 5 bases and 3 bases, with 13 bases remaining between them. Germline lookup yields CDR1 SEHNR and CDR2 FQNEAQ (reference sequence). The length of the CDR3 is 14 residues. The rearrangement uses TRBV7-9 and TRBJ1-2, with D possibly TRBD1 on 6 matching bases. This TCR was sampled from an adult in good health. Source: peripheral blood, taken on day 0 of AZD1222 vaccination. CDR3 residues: CASSLQGRDYGYTF. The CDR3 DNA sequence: TGTGCCAGCAGCCTCCAGGGGAGGGACTATGGCTACACCTTC.